This T cell receptor beta chain emerged from a study of OX40 agonist ivuxolimab in advanced cancers. Libraries were prepared by immunoSEQ multiplex PCR; TCRdb keeps only in-frame clonotypes and omits some of them. Of 150,000 to 190,000 clones listed, around 94% are singletons. Study results and caveats: The CD4+ and CD8+ T cells in the blood had expanded clonally by week 6 at 0.1 to 3.0 mg/kg. A proportion of nonresponders additionally exhibited low normalized T-cell clonal expansion.

In the case of this clone: Antigen: not known.

The CDR3 runs to 15 residues. V was pared by 5 bases and J by 3 bases, with 9 bases of the junction left unmatched. Germline CDR1 SEHNR, CDR2 FQNEAQ (reference sequence). The sequencing here drew on CD4+ or CD8+ T cells sorted from blood, taken in a trial of the OX40 agonist ivuxolimab. This clonotype originated in an adult with an advanced solid tumor such as melanoma, head and neck, liver or kidney cancer. The genes are TRBV7-9 and TRBJ2-7, with 8 bases that match TRBD2. The CDR3 bases are TGTGCCAGCAGCCCACACGGGGGGGCCCACTACGAGCAGTACTTC. It translates to CASSPHGGAHYEQYF.